A single sample is the source of the 14 T cell receptor beta chains below, sequenced in a study of shared clonotypes between healthy human individuals. TCRdb's copy holds only in-frame clones and misses some; the assay was immunoSEQ multiplex PCR. Counted here are millions of clones, 90% to 95% occurring once; the ten biggest clones make up approximately 0.13%. Sequencing was carried out using naive CD4+ T cells sorted from blood. Described subset: CD45RA+ positively selected. These receptors were obtained from a man between 18 and 35 years old in good health.

This clone was found once. The identical CDR3 is also encoded by other nucleotide sequences in the sample. This chain uses TRBV28 with TRBJ1-2; D not resolved. V dropped 6 bases and J dropped 5 bases, with 10 bases sitting between them. Germline V CDR1 and CDR2: MDHEN, SYDVKM. The CDR3 runs 12 residues. DNA of the CDR3: TGTGCCAGCAGCCTGAGGGATTATGGCTACACCTTC. It encodes CASSLRDYGYTF.

Only one count was recorded for this clone. This rearrangement joins TRBV7-3 to TRBJ2-4, with 11 bases matching TRBD2. The V gene end was trimmed by 5 bases and the J gene end by 3 bases; junction bases not matched to a gene: 3. The CDR3 contains 15 residues. Germline assignment: CDR1 SGHTA and CDR2 FQGTGA. The CDR3 coding sequence is TGTGCCAGCAGCCCCGGGACTAGCGGCAAAAACATTCAGTACTTC. Encoded protein: CASSPGTSGKNIQYF.

DNA of the CDR3: TGTGCCAGCAGCTTAGCGGAGGGACTACGCGGGGAGCTGTTTTTT. Protein sequence: CASSLAEGLRGELFF. The chain is built from TRBV7-2 and TRBJ2-2; 7 positions match TRBD2. Trimming at V came to 0 bases and at J to 7 bases, leaving 5 bases not matched to a gene. The CDR3 loop spans 15 amino acids. Looked up from germline, CDR1 is SGHTA and CDR2 is FQGNSA.

This CDR3 is CASRGEAGKLFF. CDR3 DNA sequence: TGTGCCAGCAGGGGAGAGGCTGGAAAACTGTTTTTT. The rearrangement uses TRBV2 and TRBJ1-4, with D hard to call. Per the germline V gene, CDR1 is SNHLY and CDR2 is FYNNEI. V shed 6 bases and J shed 10 bases, with 12 bases lying between them. CDR3 length equals 12 residues. Full variable domain (remainder filled in from reference TRBV2 and TRBJ1-4): EPEVTQTPSHQVTQMGQEVILRCVPISNHLYFYWYRQILGQKVEFLVSFYNNEISEKSEIFDDQFSVERPDGSNFTLKIRSTKLEDSAMYFCASRGEAGKLFFGSGTQLSVL.

This chain joins TRBV6-1 and TRBJ2-3; TRBD2 matches 10 bases. CDR1 is MNHNS and CDR2 is SASEGT in the germline V gene. With 7 bases clipped from V and 3 bases from J, the junction kept 7 bases outside the gene matches. CDR3 size: 15 residues. As DNA, the CDR3 is TGTGCCAGCACGCTAGCGGGAGTAGGTACAGATACGCAGTATTTT. Encoded protein: CASTLAGVGTDTQYF.

The chain combines TRBV6-1 with TRBJ1-5, with D hard to call. The CDR3 runs 15 residues. Trimming stripped 4 bases from V and 1 base from J, with 11 bases between. CDR1 and CDR2 from the germline V gene are MNHNS and SASEGT. The CDR3 nucleotides are TGTGCCAGCAGTGTTCAGATTCCAAGCAATCAGCCCCAGCATTTT. Translated: CASSVQIPSNQPQHF.

This sequence joins TRBV5-1 and TRBJ2-1; the D gene could be TRBD1 or TRBD2 (5 bases each). Per the germline V gene, CDR1 is SGHRS and CDR2 is YFSETQ. The CDR3 contains 16 residues. V lost 4 bases, J lost 3 bases, and 17 bases lay in between. CDR3 nucleotides: TGCGCCAGCAGCGGTTACTCGGGGCAGAACTACAATGAGCAGTTCTTC. Residues: CASSGYSGQNYNEQFF.

The CDR3 spells CASSHRTGPGELFF. The CDR3 bases are TGTGCCAGCAGCCACCGGACAGGGCCCGGGGAGCTGTTTTTT. V and J are TRBV16 and TRBJ2-2, with 8 bases fitting TRBD1. The CDR3 sequence is 14 residues long. Germline V CDR1 and CDR2: KGHSY, FQNENV. J lost 6 bases, V lost 3 bases, and 3 bases had no gene match.

Concerning this clone itself: Different DNA sequences within this sample yield the same CDR3. The chain uses TRBV5-6 and TRBJ1-1, with 7 bases fitting TRBD1. Trimming took 4 bases from V and 0 from J; bases not matched to a gene: 3. The CDR3 runs to 14 residues. The germline V gene has CDR1 SGHDT and CDR2 YYEEEE. CDR3 sequence: CASSPDRVNTEAFF. Written as DNA, the CDR3 is TGTGCCAGCAGCCCCGACAGGGTGAACACTGAAGCTTTCTTT.

A word on this clone: A much larger clone differs by one base, so this may be a read error. This rearrangement joins TRBV5-1 to TRBJ1-1; a weak D match, TRBD1 (6 bases). The CDR3 runs to 14 residues. CDR1 is SGHRS and CDR2 is YFSETQ in the germline V gene. V gave up 0 bases and J gave up 1 base, with 7 bases separating them. CDR3 coding DNA: TGCGCCAGCAGCTTGGGACAGGAGAACACTGAAGCTTTCTTT. Protein: CASSLGQENTEAFF.

This clone was seen only once. This chain connects TRBV29-1 to TRBJ1-1; 7 nucleotides line up with TRBD1. CDR3 length equals 16 residues. Per the germline V gene, CDR1 is SQVTM and CDR2 is ANQGSEA. V trimming: 1 base; J trimming: 0 bases; junction bases outside the gene matches: 8. Written as DNA, the CDR3 is TGCAGCGTTGAAGGACAGGGCCAACAGATGAACACTGAAGCTTTCTTT. The encoded protein is CSVEGQGQQMNTEAFF.

The sample holds a few counts of this clone. The CDR3 DNA sequence: TGTGCCAGCAGCGGGACGGAATCTCTCCAAAAACTGTTTTTT. It is translated as CASSGTESLQKLFF. The chain links TRBV9 to TRBJ1-4; D not resolved. Germline-derived CDR1 and CDR2 are SGDLS and YYNGEE. Trimming cost V 3 bases and J 9 bases, with 15 bases left between them. The CDR3 is made up of 14 amino acids. Filled out from reference TRBV9 and TRBJ1-4, the complete variable domain reads DSGVTQTPKHLITATGQRVTLRCSPRSGDLSVYWYQQSLDQGLQFLIQYYNGEERAKGNILERFSAQQFPDLHSELNLSSLELGDSALYFCASSGTESLQKLFFGSGTQLSVL.

V gene TRBV7-2 combines with J gene TRBJ2-5; D gene unclear. The CDR3 is made up of 13 amino acids. V dropped 2 bases and J dropped 9 bases, with 13 bases sitting between them. Per the germline V gene, CDR1 is SGHTA and CDR2 is FQGNSA. The CDR3: CASSLRIALAQYF. CDR3 nucleotide sequence: TGTGCCAGCAGCTTAAGGATAGCCCTTGCCCAGTACTTC.

The J gene is TRBJ2-2, the V gene TRBV5-1; TRBD2 is a possible D gene (5 bases). Per the germline V gene, CDR1 is SGHRS and CDR2 is YFSETQ. Deletions cut 0 bases from V and 4 bases from J, with 13 bases between. The CDR3 has 16 amino acids. The CDR3 coding sequence is TGCGCCAGCAGCTTGGCGCGAGGCCGGGGCACCGGGGAGCTGTTTTTT. This encodes CASSLARGRGTGELFF.